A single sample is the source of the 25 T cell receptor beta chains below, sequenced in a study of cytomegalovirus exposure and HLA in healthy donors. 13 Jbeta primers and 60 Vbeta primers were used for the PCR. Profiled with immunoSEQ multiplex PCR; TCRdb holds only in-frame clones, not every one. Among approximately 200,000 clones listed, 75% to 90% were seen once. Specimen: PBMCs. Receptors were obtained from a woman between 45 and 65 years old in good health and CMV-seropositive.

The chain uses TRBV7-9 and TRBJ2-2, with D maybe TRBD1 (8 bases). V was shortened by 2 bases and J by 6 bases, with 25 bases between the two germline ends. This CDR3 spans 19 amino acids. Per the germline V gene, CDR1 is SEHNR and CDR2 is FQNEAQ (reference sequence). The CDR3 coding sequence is TGTGCCAGCAGCTTACCAACAGGGGGGGGGCCGGTACCATCCGGGGAGCTGTTTTTT. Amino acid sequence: CASSLPTGGGPVPSGELFF.

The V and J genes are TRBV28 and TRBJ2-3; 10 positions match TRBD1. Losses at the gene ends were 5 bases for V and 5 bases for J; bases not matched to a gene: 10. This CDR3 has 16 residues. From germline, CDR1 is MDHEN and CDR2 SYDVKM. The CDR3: CASSPMGDRGGDTQYF. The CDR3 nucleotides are TGTGCCAGCAGTCCCATGGGGGACAGGGGAGGAGATACGCAGTATTTT.

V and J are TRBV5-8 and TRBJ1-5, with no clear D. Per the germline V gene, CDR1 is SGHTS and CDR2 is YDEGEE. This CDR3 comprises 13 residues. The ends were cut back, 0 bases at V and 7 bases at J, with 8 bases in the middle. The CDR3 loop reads CASSLGREQPQHF. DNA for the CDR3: TGTGCCAGCAGCTTGGGCCGGGAACAGCCCCAGCATTTT.

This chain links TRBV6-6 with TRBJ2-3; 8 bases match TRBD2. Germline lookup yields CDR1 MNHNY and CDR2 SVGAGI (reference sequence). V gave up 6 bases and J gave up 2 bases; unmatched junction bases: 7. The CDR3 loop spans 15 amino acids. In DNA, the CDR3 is TGTGCCAGCAGCTGGGGGACTAGACACACAGATACGCAGTATTTT. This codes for CASSWGTRHTDTQYF.

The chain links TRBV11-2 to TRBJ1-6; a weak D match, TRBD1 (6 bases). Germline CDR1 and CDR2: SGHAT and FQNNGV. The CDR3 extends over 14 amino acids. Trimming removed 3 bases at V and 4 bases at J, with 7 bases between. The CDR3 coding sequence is TGTGCCAGCAGCTTGGGACAATATAATTCACCCCTCCACTTT. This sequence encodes CASSLGQYNSPLHF.

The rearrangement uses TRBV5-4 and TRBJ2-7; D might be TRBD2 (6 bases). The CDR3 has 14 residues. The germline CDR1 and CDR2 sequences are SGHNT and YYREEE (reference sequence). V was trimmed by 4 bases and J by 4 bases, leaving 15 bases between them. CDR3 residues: CASSGAGTYYEQYF. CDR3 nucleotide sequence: TGTGCCAGCAGCGGTGCCGGGACTTATTACGAGCAGTACTTC.

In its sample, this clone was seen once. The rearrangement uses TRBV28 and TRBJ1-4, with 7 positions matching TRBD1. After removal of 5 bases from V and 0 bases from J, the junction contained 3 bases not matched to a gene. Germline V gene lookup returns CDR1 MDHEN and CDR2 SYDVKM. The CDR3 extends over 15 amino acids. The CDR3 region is CASSHRGATNEKLFF. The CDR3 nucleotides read TGTGCCAGCAGTCACAGGGGAGCAACTAATGAAAAACTGTTTTTT.

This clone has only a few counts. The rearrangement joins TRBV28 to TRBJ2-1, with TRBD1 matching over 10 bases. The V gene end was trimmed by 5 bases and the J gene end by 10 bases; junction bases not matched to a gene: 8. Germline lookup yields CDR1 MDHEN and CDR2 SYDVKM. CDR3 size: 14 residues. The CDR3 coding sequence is TGTGCCAGCAGTGATGCTGGGACAGGGGACGAGCAGTTCTTC. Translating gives CASSDAGTGDEQFF.

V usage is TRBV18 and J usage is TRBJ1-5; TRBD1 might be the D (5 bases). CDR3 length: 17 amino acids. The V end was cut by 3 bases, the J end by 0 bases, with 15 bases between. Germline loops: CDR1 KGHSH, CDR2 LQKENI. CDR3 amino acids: CASSPLGGLYSNQPQHF. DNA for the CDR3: TGTGCCAGCTCACCCCTCGGGGGTCTGTATAGCAATCAGCCCCAGCATTTT.

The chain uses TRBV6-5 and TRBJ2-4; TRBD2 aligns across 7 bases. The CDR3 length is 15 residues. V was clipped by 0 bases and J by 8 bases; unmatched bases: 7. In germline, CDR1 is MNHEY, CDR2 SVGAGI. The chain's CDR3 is CASSYSIRGGHIQYF. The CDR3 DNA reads TGTGCCAGCAGTTACTCTATAAGGGGAGGGCACATTCAGTACTTC.

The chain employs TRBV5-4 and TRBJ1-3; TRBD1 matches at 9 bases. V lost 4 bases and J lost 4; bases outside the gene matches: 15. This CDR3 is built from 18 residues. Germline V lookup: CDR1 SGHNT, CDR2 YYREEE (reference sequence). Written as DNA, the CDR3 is TGTGCCAGCAGCGAAGGGGGAACAGGGGGCAAAGGAGGAAACACCATATATTTT. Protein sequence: CASSEGGTGGKGGNTIYF.

DNA for the CDR3: TGTGCCGCCCGAGGCGGGGCCCACGAGCAGTACTTC. Its translation: CAARGGAHEQYF. J is TRBJ2-7 and V is TRBV10-3; possible D gene TRBD2, 6 bases. CDR1 is ENHRY, CDR2 SYGVKD, per germline. This CDR3 region has 12 residues. V shed 11 bases and J shed 5 bases, with 16 bases lying between them.

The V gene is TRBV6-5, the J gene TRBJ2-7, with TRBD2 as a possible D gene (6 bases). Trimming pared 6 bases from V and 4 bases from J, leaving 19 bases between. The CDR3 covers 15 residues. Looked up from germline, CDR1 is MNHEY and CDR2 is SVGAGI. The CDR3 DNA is TGTGCCAGCAGACCTCACCGGGACTTTGGGTACGAGCAGTACTTC. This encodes CASRPHRDFGYEQYF.

CDR3 bases: TGTGCCAGTAGTATGGGGCGAACAGAGAATTCACCCCTCCACTTT. The encoded protein is CASSMGRTENSPLHF. The V and J genes are TRBV19 and TRBJ1-6; possible D gene TRBD1, 5 bases. V lost 3 bases and J 7 bases, leaving 13 bases between the germline ends. The CDR3 is 15 residues long. Germline V CDR1 and CDR2: LNHDA, SQIVND (reference sequence).

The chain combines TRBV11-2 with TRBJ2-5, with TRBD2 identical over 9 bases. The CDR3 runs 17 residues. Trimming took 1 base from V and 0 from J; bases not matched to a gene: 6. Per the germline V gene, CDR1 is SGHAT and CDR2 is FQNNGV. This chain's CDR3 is CASSLGGRAGYQETQYF. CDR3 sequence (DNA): TGTGCCAGCAGCTTAGGCGGGAGGGCGGGGTACCAAGAGACCCAGTACTTC. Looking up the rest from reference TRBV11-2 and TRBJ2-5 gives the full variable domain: EAGVAQSPRYKIIEKRQSVAFWCNPISGHATLYWYQQILGQGPKLLIQFQNNGVVDDSQLPKDRFSAERLKGVDSTLKIQPAKLEDSAVYLCASSLGGRAGYQETQYFGPGTRLLVL.

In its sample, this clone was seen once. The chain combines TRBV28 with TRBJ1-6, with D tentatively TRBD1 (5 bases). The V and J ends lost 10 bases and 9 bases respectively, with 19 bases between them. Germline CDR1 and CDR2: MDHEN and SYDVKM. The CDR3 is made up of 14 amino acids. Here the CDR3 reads CATTTPLGGSPLHF. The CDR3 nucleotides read TGTGCCACCACCACACCTCTGGGGGGTTCACCCCTCCACTTT.

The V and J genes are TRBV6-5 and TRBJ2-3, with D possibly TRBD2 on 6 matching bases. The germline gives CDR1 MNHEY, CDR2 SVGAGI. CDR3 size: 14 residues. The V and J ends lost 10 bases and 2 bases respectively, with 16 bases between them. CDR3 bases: TGTGCCATCCGGGCTGCGGGGTCCACAGATACGCAGTATTTT. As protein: CAIRAAGSTDTQYF.

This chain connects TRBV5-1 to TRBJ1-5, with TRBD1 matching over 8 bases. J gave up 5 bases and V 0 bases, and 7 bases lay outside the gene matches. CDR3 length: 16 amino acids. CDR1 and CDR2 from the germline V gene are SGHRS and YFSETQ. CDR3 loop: CASSLDANRGDQPQHF. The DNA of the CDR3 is TGCGCCAGCAGCTTGGACGCTAACAGGGGGGATCAGCCCCAGCATTTT.

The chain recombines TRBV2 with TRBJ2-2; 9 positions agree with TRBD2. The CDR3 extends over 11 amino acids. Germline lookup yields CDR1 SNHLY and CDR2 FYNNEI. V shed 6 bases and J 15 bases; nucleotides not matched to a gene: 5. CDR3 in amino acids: CASSVSGSMFF. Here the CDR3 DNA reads TGTGCCAGCAGCGTTAGCGGGAGTATGTTTTTT.

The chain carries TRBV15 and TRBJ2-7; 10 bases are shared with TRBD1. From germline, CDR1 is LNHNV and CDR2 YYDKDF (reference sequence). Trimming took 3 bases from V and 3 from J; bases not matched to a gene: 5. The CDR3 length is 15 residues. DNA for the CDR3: TGTGCCACCAGCAGGGGACAGGGGCTGGACTACGAGCAGTACTTC. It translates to CATSRGQGLDYEQYF.

CDR3 sequence: CASSSPGGGASNEQFF. The CDR3 DNA is TGTGCCAGCAGCTCGCCCGGCGGGGGGGCCAGTAATGAGCAGTTCTTC. V is TRBV13 and J is TRBJ2-1; 9 positions agree with TRBD2. This CDR3 region has 16 residues. After removal of 4 bases from V and 7 bases from J, the junction contained 11 bases not matched to a gene. The V gene's germline CDR1 is PRHDT and CDR2 FYEKMQ (reference sequence). The variable domain in full, completed from reference TRBV13 and TRBJ2-1, reads AAGVIQSPRHLIKEKRETATLKCYPIPRHDTVYWYQQGPGQDPQFLISFYEKMQSDKGSIPDRFSAQQFSDYHSELNMSSLELGDSALYFCASSSPGGGASNEQFFGPGTRLTVL.

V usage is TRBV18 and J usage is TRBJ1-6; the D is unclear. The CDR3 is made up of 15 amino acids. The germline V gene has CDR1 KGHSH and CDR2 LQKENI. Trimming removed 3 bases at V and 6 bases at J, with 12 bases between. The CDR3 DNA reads TGTGCCAGCTCACCTAACCCGGGTGGTAATTCACCCCTCCACTTT. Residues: CASSPNPGGNSPLHF.

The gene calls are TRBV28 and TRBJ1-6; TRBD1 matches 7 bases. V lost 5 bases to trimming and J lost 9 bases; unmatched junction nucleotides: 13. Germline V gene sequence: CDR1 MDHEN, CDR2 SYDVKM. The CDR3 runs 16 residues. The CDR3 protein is CASSQAGRGRGSPLHF. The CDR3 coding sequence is TGTGCCAGCAGTCAAGCAGGCAGGGGGAGAGGTTCACCCCTCCACTTT. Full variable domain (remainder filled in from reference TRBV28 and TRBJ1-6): DVKVTQSSRYLVKRTGEKVFLECVQDMDHENMFWYRQDPGLGLRLIYFSYDVKMKEKGDIPEGYSVSREKKERFSLILESASTNQTSMYLCASSQAGRGRGSPLHFGNGTRLTVT.

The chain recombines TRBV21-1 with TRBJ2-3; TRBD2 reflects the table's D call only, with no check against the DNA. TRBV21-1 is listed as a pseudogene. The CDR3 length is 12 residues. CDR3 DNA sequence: TGTGCCAGCAGCTCCCGTCGAGATACGCAGTATTTT. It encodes CASSSRRDTQYF.

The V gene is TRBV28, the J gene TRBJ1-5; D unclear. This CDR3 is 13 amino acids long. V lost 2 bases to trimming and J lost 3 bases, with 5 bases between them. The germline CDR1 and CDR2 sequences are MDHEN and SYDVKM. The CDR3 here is CASSLQFNQPQHF. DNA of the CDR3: TGTGCCAGCAGTTTACAGTTCAATCAGCCCCAGCATTTT.